This T cell receptor (beta chain) was retrieved from a study of cytomegalovirus exposure and HLA in healthy donors. It was with 60 Vbeta and 13 Jbeta primers that the PCR ran. Some clones are missing from TCRdb's copy, which holds only in-frame ones; the method was immunoSEQ multiplex PCR. The sample records around 160,000 clones, 60% to 80% being singletons. The TCR comes from a woman in her thirties or forties in good health and CMV-seropositive. Material: PBMCs.

The CDR3, as DNA: TGTGCCTGGGACAAAGGGGCCGGGGAGCTGTTTTTT. Protein sequence: CAWDKGAGELFF. The V call is TRBV30, the J call TRBJ2-2, with a weak D call TRBD1 (5 bases). The CDR3 is 12 amino acids. Trimming stripped 5 bases from V and 6 bases from J, with 10 bases between. Per the germline V gene, CDR1 is GTSNPN and CDR2 is SVGIG (reference sequence).